These T cell receptor beta chains were read from a single sample in a study of T cell responses to AZD1222 COVID-19 vaccine. Generated by immunoSEQ multiplex PCR, the TCRdb table keeps only in-frame clones and is missing some. There are 40,000 to 60,000 clones in the sample; 65% to 90% occur only once, and around 6.5% lies in the top ten. The specimen was peripheral blood, collected 28 days after the second AZD1222 dose. These receptor sequences come from an adult who received the AZD1222 COVID-19 vaccine. The conserved cysteine and the conserved F or W are not part of the CDR3 here.

TRBJ1-3	TRBV2	ASSGAISGNTIY
TRBJ1-1	TRBV27	ASSLQGGTEAF
TRBJ2-6	TRBV3-1/TRBV3-2	ASSPRGQGAHPGANVLT
TRBJ2-1	TRBV5-1	ASSSLAGGGVNEQF
TRBJ2-7	TRBV5-8	ASSLGGSGSGKQY
TRBJ2-5	TRBV28	ASSSGTGVSETQY
TRBJ2-1	TRBV11-2	ASILETGSSYNEQF
TRBJ1-4	TRBV28	ASSFEREKLF
TRBJ1-2	TRBV25-1	ASSEPGRDVYT
TRBJ2-1	TRBV4-2	ASSHSQGLYNEQF
TRBJ2-7	TRBV2	ASSETPGTYEQY
TRBJ1-6	TRBV5-5	ASSLFRGGNSPLH
TRBJ2-5	TRBV9	ASSVRQGEAETQY
TRBJ1-4	TRBV9	ASSGGQGNYNEKLF
TRBJ1-5	TRBV10-2	ASSETRGGGQPQH
TRBJ2-2	TRBV28	ASSPAGVAGELF
TRBJ1-5	TRBV7-6	ASSLEPGFNQPQH
TRBJ2-3	TRBV7-3	ASSPDRGSTDTQY
TRBJ1-3	TRBV18	ASSPPGGSSGNTIY
TRBJ1-5	TRBV14	ASSRPRRWTGAMREVGKQPQH
TRBJ2-7	TRBV12-3/TRBV12-4	ASSFDTSGEQY
TRBJ2-3	TRBV7-3	ASSPWDSRTDTQY
TRBJ2-6	TRBV15	ATSRDGTGANVLT
TRBJ1-2	TRBV5-1	ASSLGTSGGGYT
TRBJ2-3	TRBV6-2/TRBV6-3	ASSHTTGGSTDTQY
TRBJ2-6	TRBV7-2	ASSILSGANVLT
TRBJ1-2	TRBV15	ATSHPAGYGYT
TRBJ1-3	TRBV18	ASSPPPKGNTIY
TRBJ2-1	TRBV11-3	ASSLDRSGGVGEQF
TRBJ1-6	TRBV5-4	ASSLDLGQGASPLH
TRBJ2-7	TRBV28	ASRWRTGSYEQY
TRBJ2-3	TRBV5-6	ASSRTGGDTQY
TRBJ2-7	TRBV7-9	ASSLVGLAGGNEQY
TRBJ2-3	TRBV7-8	ASRELAGAGDTQY
TRBJ2-5	TRBV7-9	ASSLTETQY
TRBJ2-7	TRBV18	ASSRGSGEKSSYEQY
TRBJ2-7	TRBV6-5	ASSYSTGTGAYEQY
TRBJ1-2	TRBV7-2	ASSREGALGGYT
TRBJ2-3	TRBV21-1	ASSKARVLPTGTSGPNTQY
TRBJ2-5	TRBV5-6	ASSLGWAQY
TRBJ2-5	TRBV7-9	ASSFGRGETQY
TRBJ1-6	TRBV6-4	ASSEPDRGYSYNSPLH